A single sample is the source of the 32 T cell receptor beta chains below, sequenced in a study of metastatic and nonmetastatic thyroid tumors (dated by TCRdb to 2019 to 2021). Before undergoing thyroid surgery, none of the patients had been given any kind of treatment. The library was prepared using PCR. The sample was run on an Illumina HiSeq 4000. The raw public data were reprocessed by TCRdb itself: fastp quality trimming at Q25, MiXCR clonotype calling, in-frame beta chains only. The sample table contains some 84,000 clones; only one count was recorded for over 8.5% of them. Of the sample, 8.8% is held by the ten largest clones. Sequencing used blood. These receptors were taken from a female donor with papillary thyroid cancer or a benign thyroid nodule (not recorded which). Some clones in this sample may be carry-over from other donors' samples.

This clone was observed many times. The chain employs TRBV6-4 and TRBJ1-6; D not certain. CDR1 and CDR2 from the germline V gene are MRHNA and SNTAGT. This CDR3 spans 13 amino acids. V was cut by 0 bases and J by 7 bases, with 4 bases left in between. CDR3 region: CASSDSANSPLHF. The DNA of the CDR3 is TGTGCCAGCAGTGACTCGGCCAATTCACCCCTCCACTTT.

This clone was found many times. This chain links TRBV5-1 with TRBJ1-2, with TRBD1 matching 9 bases. The CDR3 is 15 residues long. After removal of 0 bases from V and 6 bases from J, the junction contained 6 bases not matched to a gene. Germline CDR1 reads SGHRS; CDR2 reads YFSETQ. The chain's CDR3 is CASSLEGTGSHGYTF. DNA of the CDR3: TGCGCCAGCAGCTTGGAGGGGACAGGGAGCCATGGCTACACCTTC.

This clone has at least ten counts. This chain connects TRBV27 to TRBJ2-1, with 8 nucleotides matching TRBD2. V was pared by 5 bases and J by 6 bases, with 18 bases of the junction left unmatched. The CDR3 has 18 amino acids. CDR1 MNHEY and CDR2 SMNVEV come from the germline V gene (reference sequence). CDR3 DNA sequence: TGTGCCAGCAGTCCGCCCGTTCCGGGACTAGGAGGAGCCAATGAGCAGTTCTTC. Encoded protein: CASSPPVPGLGGANEQFF.

This clone was counted at least ten times. The rearrangement links TRBV6-1 to TRBJ2-5, with D tentatively TRBD2 (5 bases). The CDR3 covers 12 residues. The germline V gene has CDR1 MNHNS and CDR2 SASEGT. Trimming took off 2 bases at V and 7 bases at J, with 8 bases between the two ends. The CDR3 here is CASSEIRGTQYF. CDR3 coding DNA: TGTGCCAGCAGTGAAATTCGGGGGACCCAGTACTTC.

The chain links TRBV19 to TRBJ2-7, with TRBD1 matching 8 bases. This CDR3 is 15 amino acids long. From germline, CDR1 is LNHDA and CDR2 SQIVND (reference sequence). With V trimmed by 5 bases and J by 4 bases, 10 bases remained unmatched. The DNA of the CDR3 is TGTGCCAGTAGTCCCATACAGGGGGGCTCGTACGAGCAGTACTTC. Protein sequence: CASSPIQGGSYEQYF.

The sample holds many counts of this clone. The gene calls are TRBV5-1 and TRBJ1-6; D unclear. With 2 bases removed from V and 7 bases from J, the gap between germline ends came to 13 bases. Germline V gene data show CDR1 as SGHRS and CDR2 as YFSETQ. The CDR3 spans 15 residues. Written as DNA, the CDR3 is TGCGCCAGCAGCTTCGATGGGAGTTCCAATTCACCCCTCCACTTT. It specifies CASSFDGSSNSPLHF.

In its sample, this clone was seen a few times. In nucleotides, the CDR3 is TGTGCCAGCAGCCCAACTACTCGGAGCACAGATACGCAGTATTTT. Translated, it gives CASSPTTRSTDTQYF. The rearrangement joins TRBV12-3 or TRBV12-4 to TRBJ2-3; unclear D gene. This CDR3 region has 15 residues. V lost 6 bases and J lost 0, with 13 bases in between.

Turning to this clone: The junction shows a germline mismatch at one end, possibly a read error. This chain links TRBV11-3 with TRBJ2-1; D may match TRBD1 or TRBD2 (6 bases each). This CDR3 comprises 13 residues. From germline, CDR1 is SGHNT and CDR2 YENEEA. In nucleotides, the CDR3 is TGCGCCAGCACCTTTAGCTGGGGGGCTGAGCAGTTCTTC. This encodes CASTFSWGAEQFF.

This clone was counted ten times or more. A read error is possible here, since a much larger clone lies one base away. The chain combines TRBV6-2 or TRBV6-3 with TRBJ1-6; D not resolved. V lost 9 bases and J lost 9, with 18 bases in between. Per germline, CDR1 MNHEY and CDR2 SVGEGT. CDR3 size: 14 residues. The DNA for the CDR3 is TGTGCCAGTAACCATGACTCGGGAGGTTCACCCCTCCACTTT. Translation: CASNHDSGGSPLHF.

This clone appeared many times. The V and J genes are TRBV6-1 and TRBJ1-4, with 8 bases fitting TRBD1. The CDR3 is 14 residues long. Germline lookup yields CDR1 MNHNS and CDR2 SASEGT. V dropped 5 bases and J dropped 7; count of bases not matched to a gene: 6. CDR3 in DNA: TGTGCCAGCAGTTCCTCCGGACAGGGTGAAAAACTGTTTTTT. Its translation: CASSSSGQGEKLFF.

The sample holds many counts of this clone. V is TRBV9 and J is TRBJ2-1; TRBD1 is a possible D gene (7 bases). The CDR3 has 12 amino acids. Germline V gene lookup returns CDR1 SGDLS and CDR2 YYNGEE. V was clipped by 3 bases and J by 7 bases, with 8 bases between them. The CDR3 DNA sequence: TGTGCCAGCAGCGCAGGGGGGAATGAGCAGTTCTTC. This translates into CASSAGGNEQFF.

This clone has at least ten counts. V is TRBV3-1 and J is TRBJ2-7; D not resolved. The CDR3 has 10 amino acids. From germline, CDR1 is LGHDT and CDR2 YNNKEL (reference sequence). The ends were cut back, 11 bases at V and 4 bases at J, with 9 bases in the middle. Here the CDR3 DNA reads TGTGCCGCAGGCCAGTACGAGCAGTACTTC. Translation: CAAGQYEQYF.

This clone was seen repeatedly, ten times or more. The rearrangement links TRBV30 to TRBJ1-1; 11 bases line up with TRBD1. Germline loops: CDR1 GTSNPN, CDR2 SVGIG (reference sequence). The CDR3 length is 14 residues. The junction had 6 bases not matched to a gene; V was cut back by 5 bases and J by 4 bases. The CDR3, as DNA: TGTGCCTGGGAGACGGGGACAGGGGGCACTGAAGCTTTCTTT. The encoded protein is CAWETGTGGTEAFF.

In the case of this clone: The same CDR3 is also encoded by other DNA sequences in this sample. The V gene is TRBV7-6, the J gene TRBJ2-2, with a weak D call TRBD1 (5 bases). The CDR3 sequence is 15 residues long. V was clipped by 1 base and J by 4 bases, with 10 bases between them. From germline, CDR1 is SGHVS and CDR2 FNYEAQ. CDR3 sequence: CASSLGQGGTGELFF. The CDR3 DNA sequence: TGTGCCAGCAGCTTAGGGCAGGGTGGCACCGGGGAGCTGTTTTTT. The whole variable domain, remainder taken from reference TRBV7-6 and TRBJ2-2, is GAGVSQSPRYKVTKRGQDVALRCDPISGHVSLYWYRQALGQGPEFLTYFNYEAQQDKSGLPNDRFSAERPEGSISTLTIQRTEQRDSAMYRCASSLGQGGTGELFFGEGSRLTVL.

Ten or more counts support this clone. The genes are TRBV5-1 and TRBJ1-1; D unclear. Trimming stripped 4 bases from V and 1 base from J, with 11 bases between. Germline CDR1 is SGHRS and CDR2 is YFSETQ. This CDR3 is 14 amino acids long. DNA of the CDR3: TGCGCCAGCAGCAGCGAACCCCGGAACACTGAAGCTTTCTTT. Translated: CASSSEPRNTEAFF. Full variable domain (rest looked up from reference TRBV5-1 and TRBJ1-1): KAGVTQTPRYLIKTRGQQVTLSCSPISGHRSVSWYQQTPGQGLQFLFEYFSETQRNKGNFPGRFSGRQFSNSRSEMNVSTLELGDSALYLCASSSEPRNTEAFFGQGTRLTVV.

This clone was seen repeatedly, ten times or more. This chain connects TRBV27 to TRBJ2-5; D tentatively reads TRBD1 or TRBD2 (6 bases each). Germline V CDR1 and CDR2: MNHEY, SMNVEV (reference sequence). The CDR3 loop spans 17 amino acids. The V end lost 0 bases, the J end lost 5 bases, and 19 bases lay between the germline ends. In DNA, the CDR3 is TGTGCCAGCAGTTTATCGGGGCCGGGGGCTCGTTCCGAGACCCAGTACTTC. This sequence encodes CASSLSGPGARSETQYF.

The sample holds many counts of this clone. This chain connects TRBV12-3 or TRBV12-4 to TRBJ1-1; D is unresolved. V gave up 0 bases and J gave up 0 bases, with 8 bases separating them. CDR3 size: 15 residues. The CDR3 nucleotides are TGTGCCAGCAGTTTAGCCCGGCCATTGAACACTGAAGCTTTCTTT. Amino acids: CASSLARPLNTEAFF.

Remarks on this clone: The junction and the germline gene differ at one end; a read error may be behind it. The chain joins TRBV6-1 to TRBJ2-3; D not certain. Looked up from germline, CDR1 is MNHNS and CDR2 is SASEGT. The CDR3 consists of 16 residues. The CDR3 coding sequence is TGTGCCAGCACTGAACCCAGACCCGGCAGTCAAGATACGCAGTATTTT. The encoded protein is CASTEPRPGSQDTQYF.

There are many counts of this clone. This chain uses TRBV5-1 with TRBJ1-1, with TRBD1 as a possible D gene (5 bases). V was cut by 4 bases and J by 3 bases, with 7 bases left in between. The CDR3 consists of 12 residues. Germline CDR1 is SGHRS and CDR2 is YFSETQ. The CDR3 is CASSQGYTEAFF. The CDR3 bases are TGCGCCAGCAGCCAGGGATACACTGAAGCTTTCTTT. Looking up the rest from reference TRBV5-1 and TRBJ1-1 gives the full variable domain: KAGVTQTPRYLIKTRGQQVTLSCSPISGHRSVSWYQQTPGQGLQFLFEYFSETQRNKGNFPGRFSGRQFSNSRSEMNVSTLELGDSALYLCASSQGYTEAFFGQGTRLTVV.

In this sample, this clone turned up many times. V and J are TRBV27 and TRBJ1-5; D is unresolved. V dropped 1 base and J dropped 7 bases, with 8 bases sitting between them. This CDR3 has 13 amino acids. Per the germline V gene, CDR1 is MNHEY and CDR2 is SMNVEV (reference sequence). CDR3 bases: TGTGCCAGCAGTTTATTGGTCAGCCAGCCCCAGCATTTT. It encodes CASSLLVSQPQHF.

This clone came up a few times. V and J are TRBV28 and TRBJ2-3; D remains ambiguous. The CDR3 sequence is 14 residues long. Germline loops: CDR1 MDHEN, CDR2 SYDVKM. The germline V and J ends were trimmed by 5 bases and 6 bases, with 15 bases remaining between them. The CDR3 bases are TGTGCCAGCAGTCGGGTTGAACATAGTGATACGCAGTATTTT. As protein: CASSRVEHSDTQYF.

This clone occurred once. CDR3 residues: CASSLYRGYNEQFF. Written as DNA, the CDR3 is TGTGCCAGCAGCTTGTACCGTGGCTACAATGAGCAGTTCTTC. The chain employs TRBV5-6 and TRBJ2-1; no firm D call. Deletions cut 1 base from V and 3 bases from J, with 8 bases between. This CDR3 spans 14 amino acids. The germline V gene encodes CDR1 SGHDT and CDR2 YYEEEE. The whole variable domain, filled in from reference TRBV5-6 and TRBJ2-1, reads DAGVTQSPTHLIKTRGQQVTLRCSPKSGHDTVSWYQQALGQGPQFIFQYYEEEERQRGNFPDRFSGHQFPNYSSELNVNALLLGDSALYLCASSLYRGYNEQFFGPGTRLTVL.

The rearrangement joins TRBV20-1 to TRBJ2-7; D might be TRBD1 or TRBD2, each matching 5 bases. Germline loops: CDR1 DFQATT, CDR2 SNEGSKA (reference sequence). The CDR3 is 13 residues long. The V and J ends lost 1 base and 2 bases respectively, with 9 bases between them. The CDR3 is CSARGGVTYEQYF. CDR3 nucleotide sequence: TGCAGTGCTAGAGGAGGGGTAACCTACGAGCAGTACTTC.

This clone was observed many times. The J gene is TRBJ2-7, the V gene TRBV12-3 or TRBV12-4, with 8 bases that match TRBD2. The trim removed 5 bases at V and 3 bases at J, leaving 6 bases unmatched. This CDR3 is built from 14 residues. The CDR3 loop reads CASSPGLANYEQYF. CDR3 DNA sequence: TGTGCCAGCAGTCCCGGACTAGCTAACTACGAGCAGTACTTC.

The chain couples TRBV30 to TRBJ1-5; D possibly corresponds to TRBD1 (6 bases). The CDR3 covers 16 residues. The V end was cut by 3 bases, the J end by 3 bases, with 18 bases between. Germline V gene lookup returns CDR1 GTSNPN and CDR2 SVGIG (reference sequence). This CDR3 is CAWRTKGGGLNQPQHF. The DNA for the CDR3 is TGTGCCTGGAGGACGAAGGGGGGGGGGCTCAATCAGCCCCAGCATTTT.

This clone was found many times. The chain couples TRBV6-1 to TRBJ2-3; the D gene is possibly TRBD1 (6 bases). Trimming shortened V by 10 bases and J by 6 bases, and 20 bases separated the two germline ends. CDR3 size: 14 residues. Per the germline V gene, CDR1 is MNHNS and CDR2 is SASEGT. As DNA, the CDR3 is TGTGCCAAGCTTAGGGGGTATCGCCCCGATACGCAGTATTTT. It yields the protein CAKLRGYRPDTQYF.

CDR3 loop: CASGLVLVESSYNEQFF. The CDR3 DNA reads as TGTGCTAGTGGTTTGGTACTTGTAGAAAGCTCCTACAATGAGCAGTTCTTC. V gene TRBV12-5 combines with J gene TRBJ2-1; D is unclear. Per the germline V gene, CDR1 is LGHNT and CDR2 is FRNRAP. This CDR3 is 17 amino acids long. V was cut by 0 bases and J by 0 bases, with 12 bases left in between.

Remarks on this clone: A clone one base away is much larger, so this may be a read error. The chain is built from TRBV5-5 and TRBJ1-1; D uncertain. This CDR3 spans 13 amino acids. V shed 1 base and J shed 7 bases, with 11 bases lying between them. The germline gives CDR1 SGHKS, CDR2 YYEKEE (reference sequence). CDR3 region: CASSLTAVGEAFF. CDR3 coding DNA: TGTGCCAGCAGCTTGACGGCAGTGGGTGAAGCTTTCTTT. Full variable domain (rest looked up from reference TRBV5-5 and TRBJ1-1): DAGVTQSPTHLIKTRGQQVTLRCSPISGHKSVSWYQQVLGQGPQFIFQYYEKEERGRGNFPDRFSARQFPNYSSELNVNALLLGDSALYLCASSLTAVGEAFFGQGTRLTVV.

Many counts were recorded for this clone. The chain recombines TRBV30 with TRBJ2-6; tentatively, D is TRBD2 (5 bases). V was shortened by 0 bases and J by 1 base, with 7 bases between the two germline ends. The CDR3 spans 15 residues. Germline V gene data show CDR1 as GTSNPN and CDR2 as SVGIG (reference sequence). DNA for the CDR3: TGTGCCTGGAGTGTAACGGGGTCTGGGGCCAACGTCCTGACTTTC. This translates into CAWSVTGSGANVLTF.

This clone was picked up a small number of times. V gene TRBV19 combines with J gene TRBJ2-5, with D perhaps TRBD2 (6 bases). The CDR3 contains 13 residues. Germline loops: CDR1 LNHDA, CDR2 SQIVND (reference sequence). Trimming cost V 4 bases and J 4 bases, with 10 bases left between them. CDR3 sequence reads: CASSRTKPETQYF. CDR3 DNA sequence: TGTGCCAGTAGTAGGACTAAACCAGAGACCCAGTACTTC.

A note on this clone: Other DNA sequences in this specimen translate into the identical CDR3. The chain is built from TRBV19 and TRBJ1-1; D gene uncertain. Germline-derived CDR1 and CDR2 are LNHDA and SQIVND (reference sequence). The V end was cut by 11 bases, the J end by 1 base, with 17 bases between. The CDR3 extends over 14 amino acids. The CDR3 is CASLRQPKNTEAFF. The DNA of the CDR3 is TGTGCCTCACTCCGGCAGCCTAAGAACACTGAAGCTTTCTTT.

This clone was recorded at least ten times. J is TRBJ1-5 and V is TRBV5-1; the D is unclear. The CDR3 consists of 15 residues. V lost 0 bases to trimming and J lost 0 bases, with 7 bases between them. The germline gives CDR1 SGHRS, CDR2 YFSETQ. The CDR3 nucleotides are TGCGCCAGCAGCTTGGGGTCGGGTAGCAATCAGCCCCAGCATTTT. Encoded protein: CASSLGSGSNQPQHF.